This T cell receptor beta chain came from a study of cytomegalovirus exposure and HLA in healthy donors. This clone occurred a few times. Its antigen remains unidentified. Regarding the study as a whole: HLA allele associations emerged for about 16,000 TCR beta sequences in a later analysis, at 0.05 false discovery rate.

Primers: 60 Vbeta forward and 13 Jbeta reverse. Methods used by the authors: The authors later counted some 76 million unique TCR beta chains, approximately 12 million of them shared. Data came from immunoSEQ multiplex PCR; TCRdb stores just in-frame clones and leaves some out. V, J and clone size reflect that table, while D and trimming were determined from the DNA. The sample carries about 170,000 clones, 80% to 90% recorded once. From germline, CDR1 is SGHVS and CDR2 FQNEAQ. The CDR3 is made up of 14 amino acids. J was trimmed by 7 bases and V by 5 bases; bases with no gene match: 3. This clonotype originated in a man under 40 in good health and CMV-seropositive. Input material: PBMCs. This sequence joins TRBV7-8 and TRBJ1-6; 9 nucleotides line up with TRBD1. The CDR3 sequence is CASSPDRGNSPLHF. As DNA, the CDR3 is TGTGCCAGCAGCCCCGACAGGGGGAATTCACCCCTCCACTTT. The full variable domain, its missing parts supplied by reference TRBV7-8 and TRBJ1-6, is GAGVSQSPRYKVAKRGQDVALRCDPISGHVSLFWYQQALGQGPEFLTYFQNEAQLDKSGLPSDRFFAERPEGSVSTLKIQRTQQEDSAVYLCASSPDRGNSPLHFGNGTRLTVT.